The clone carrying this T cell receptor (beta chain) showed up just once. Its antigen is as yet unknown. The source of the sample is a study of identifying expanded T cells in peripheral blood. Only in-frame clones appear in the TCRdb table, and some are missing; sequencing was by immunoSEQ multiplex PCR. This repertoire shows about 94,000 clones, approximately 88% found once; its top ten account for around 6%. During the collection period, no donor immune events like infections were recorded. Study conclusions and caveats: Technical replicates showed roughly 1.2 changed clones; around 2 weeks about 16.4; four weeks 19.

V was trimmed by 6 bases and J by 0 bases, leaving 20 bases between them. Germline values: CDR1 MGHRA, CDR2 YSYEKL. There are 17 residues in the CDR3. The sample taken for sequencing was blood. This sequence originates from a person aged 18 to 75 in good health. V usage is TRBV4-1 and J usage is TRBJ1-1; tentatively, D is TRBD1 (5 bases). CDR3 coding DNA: TGCGCCAGCAGTCCCCCGGGGGTAGGGATCATGAACACTGAAGCTTTCTTT. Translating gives CASSPPGVGIMNTEAFF.